The subject of this entry is one TCR beta chain. As yet, its antigen is unknown. This CDR3 contains 15 residues. V lost 4 bases and J lost 0, with 11 bases in between. Germline-derived CDR1 and CDR2 are SGDLS and YYNGEE. The data derive from a study of cytomegalovirus exposure and HLA in healthy donors. General study results and limits: Some V segments could not be told apart, so they were left out, TRBV6-2 and TRBV6-3 among them. High sensitivity and specificity were reportedly achieved when the classifier diagnosed cytomegalovirus status.

PCR primers comprised 60 Vbeta and 13 Jbeta primers. Only in-frame clones appear in the TCRdb table, and some are missing; sequencing was by immunoSEQ multiplex PCR. This table holds over 100,000 clones, more than 75% found once. The TCR comes from a female donor in good health and CMV-seronegative. V usage is TRBV9 and J usage is TRBJ1-3; D gene unclear. The source material was PBMCs. This CDR3 is CASSPPYGSGNTIYF. CDR3 nucleotides: TGTGCCAGCAGCCCTCCCTACGGCTCTGGAAACACCATATATTTT.